One and the same sample provided the 29 T cell receptor beta chains below, sequenced in a study of OX40 agonist ivuxolimab in advanced cancers. Some clones are missing from TCRdb's copy, which holds only in-frame ones; the method was immunoSEQ multiplex PCR. The sample comprises 35,000 to 40,000 clones, around 80% of which are singletons, and under 25% rests with the top ten. This specimen was CD4+ or CD8+ T cells sorted from blood, taken in a trial of the OX40 agonist ivuxolimab. All receptors derive from an adult with an advanced solid tumor such as melanoma, head and neck, liver or kidney cancer.

V and J are TRBV19 and TRBJ2-2; D not resolved. The CDR3 contains 13 residues. V lost 3 bases, J lost 1 base, and 3 bases lay in between. Germline V lookup: CDR1 LNHDA, CDR2 SQIVND (reference sequence). The CDR3 coding sequence is TGTGCCAGTAGTATGGGGAACACCGGGGAGCTGTTTTTT. Protein product: CASSMGNTGELFF.

DNA of the CDR3: TGTGCCAGCAGCTTAGGACAGGGGGCCTCCTATGGCTACACCTTC. Protein sequence: CASSLGQGASYGYTF. The chain has TRBV7-8 and TRBJ1-2; 10 positions match TRBD1. V lost 1 base and J lost 4; bases outside the gene matches: 3. CDR1 SGHVS and CDR2 FQNEAQ come from the germline V gene. The CDR3 runs to 15 residues.

The CDR3 region has the DNA TGTGCCAGCGGGGGGTCTGGGGCCACCCGAAAACTGTTTTTT. Its translation: CASGGSGATRKLFF. The V and J genes are TRBV28 and TRBJ1-4, with D maybe TRBD1 (5 bases). V dropped 8 bases and J dropped 10 bases, with 20 bases sitting between them. CDR3 length equals 14 residues. Germline lookup yields CDR1 MDHEN and CDR2 SYDVKM.

This CDR3 is CASSLSGGGADEKLFF. CDR3 in DNA: TGCGCCAGCAGCCTATCGGGTGGTGGGGCGGATGAAAAACTGTTTTTT. J is TRBJ1-4 and V is TRBV4-3; D is possibly TRBD1 (5 bases). Per the germline V gene, CDR1 is LGHNA and CDR2 is YSLEER. CDR3 size: 16 residues. V lost 4 bases and J lost 6, with 18 bases in between.

This chain joins TRBV9 and TRBJ2-1; 11 bases are a match to TRBD2. The germline V gene encodes CDR1 SGDLS and CDR2 YYNGEE. Losses at the gene ends were 0 bases for V and 8 bases for J; bases not matched to a gene: 13. This CDR3 is built from 18 residues. The CDR3 region is CASSVGGSGGAIADEQFF. Written as DNA, the CDR3 is TGTGCCAGCAGCGTAGGTGGTAGCGGGGGGGCTATAGCGGATGAGCAGTTCTTC.

The chain joins TRBV4-3 to TRBJ2-1; D is possibly TRBD2 (7 bases). V was cut by 1 base and J by 0 bases, with 16 bases left in between. The CDR3 consists of 18 residues. Per the germline V gene, CDR1 is LGHNA and CDR2 is YSLEER. The CDR3 spells CASSQGGGTRFSYNEQFF. The CDR3 DNA reads TGCGCCAGCAGCCAAGGGGGGGGCACGAGATTCTCCTACAATGAGCAGTTCTTC.

This clone has just a few counts. Other nucleotide sequences from this sample produce the same CDR3. This CDR3 reads CASSVDGSGAANTGELFF. The CDR3 region has the DNA TGTGCCAGCAGCGTAGATGGTAGCGGGGCGGCGAACACCGGGGAGCTGTTTTTT. This chain uses TRBV9 with TRBJ2-2, with 8 bases fitting TRBD2. The CDR3 runs 18 residues. After removal of 0 bases from V and 0 bases from J, the junction contained 7 bases not matched to a gene. The germline V gene encodes CDR1 SGDLS and CDR2 YYNGEE.

The chain is built from TRBV7-8 and TRBJ2-3; D unresolved. Per the germline V gene, CDR1 is SGHVS and CDR2 is FQNEAQ. This CDR3 region has 14 residues. V lost 1 base to trimming and J lost 1 base, with 6 bases between them. CDR3 in DNA: TGTGCCAGCAGCTTAGTTACCGGCACAGATACGCAGTATTTT. Encoded protein: CASSLVTGTDTQYF.

The chain combines TRBV9 with TRBJ2-7, with no clear D. There are 14 residues in the CDR3. V lost 0 bases and J lost 0, with 7 bases in between. The V gene's germline CDR1 is SGDLS and CDR2 YYNGEE. The CDR3 nucleotides are TGTGCCAGCAGCGTAGCTGTGAGCTCCTACGAGCAGTACTTC. It yields the protein CASSVAVSSYEQYF. The complete variable domain, with remaining parts taken from reference TRBV9 and TRBJ2-7, reads DSGVTQTPKHLITATGQRVTLRCSPRSGDLSVYWYQQSLDQGLQFLIQYYNGEERAKGNILERFSAQQFPDLHSELNLSSLELGDSALYFCASSVAVSSYEQYFGPGTRLTVT.

The chain has TRBV29-1 and TRBJ1-2, with 8 bases lining up with TRBD1. The V and J ends lost 3 bases and 4 bases, in that order; junction bases with no gene match: 10. The CDR3 runs 15 residues. CDR1 SQVTM and CDR2 ANQGSEA come from the germline V gene. The CDR3 DNA sequence: TGCAGCGTTGACCAGGGGGCCAAGAAACCCTATGGCTACACCTTC. Translation: CSVDQGAKKPYGYTF.

This sequence joins TRBV4-3 and TRBJ1-5; D possibly corresponds to TRBD1 (5 bases). Germline assignment: CDR1 LGHNA and CDR2 YSLEER. The V end was cut by 0 bases, the J end by 6 bases, with 12 bases between. The CDR3 is 15 residues long. CDR3 sequence (DNA): TGCGCCAGCAGCCAAGATTCCAGGGTGGCTCAGCCCCAGCATTTT. This codes for CASSQDSRVAQPQHF.

The chain couples TRBV10-2 to TRBJ2-3; tentative D call: TRBD2 (5 bases). Germline values: CDR1 WSHSY, CDR2 SAAADI. Trimming removed 6 bases at V and 2 bases at J, with 21 bases between. The CDR3 is 17 residues long. CDR3 sequence reads: CASRGVGFGTATDTQYF. In nucleotides, the CDR3 is TGCGCCAGCAGGGGAGTGGGTTTTGGAACAGCCACAGATACGCAGTATTTT.

As DNA, the CDR3 is TGTGCCAGCAGTGTCGGGCCAGGGTATGAGCAGTTCTTC. Translation gives CASSVGPGYEQFF. J is TRBJ2-1 and V is TRBV6-1; perhaps TRBD1 as D (5 bases). The V end lost 4 bases, the J end lost 8 bases, and 12 bases lay between the germline ends. CDR3 size: 13 residues. Germline V CDR1 and CDR2: MNHNS, SASEGT.

The gene calls are TRBV28 and TRBJ1-2; tentative D call: TRBD1 (6 bases). Trimming took 8 bases from V and 1 from J, leaving 17 bases between them. This CDR3 spans 15 amino acids. Germline lookup yields CDR1 MDHEN and CDR2 SYDVKM. The CDR3 bases are TGTGCCAGCGCGGACAGCCCTAAAGTTAACTATGGCTACACCTTC. This codes for CASADSPKVNYGYTF.

This clone was seen once. The chain recombines TRBV15 with TRBJ1-3; D possibly corresponds to TRBD1 (6 bases). Germline V gene data show CDR1 as LNHNV and CDR2 as YYDKDF (reference sequence). The CDR3 consists of 19 residues. V was shortened by 0 bases and J by 2 bases, with 20 bases between the two germline ends. CDR3 loop: CATSRDWPVGGGTGNTIYF. The DNA for the CDR3 is TGTGCCACCAGCAGAGATTGGCCTGTCGGGGGCGGAACTGGAAACACCATATATTTT.

This chain connects TRBV23-1 to TRBJ2-5, with TRBD1 matching 9 bases. TRBV23-1 is flagged as an ORF with uncertain function. V was pared by 2 bases and J by 0 bases, with 7 bases of the junction left unmatched. The CDR3 has 17 residues. The chain's CDR3 is CASSQLRDREYQETQYF. The CDR3 nucleotides read TGCGCCAGCAGTCAACTCAGGGACAGGGAGTACCAAGAGACCCAGTACTTC.

The chain uses TRBV28 and TRBJ2-2; D may be TRBD1 (6 bases). V dropped 2 bases and J dropped 4 bases, with 11 bases sitting between them. CDR3 length equals 15 residues. Per the germline V gene, CDR1 is MDHEN and CDR2 is SYDVKM. The CDR3 is CASSLLGQRTGELFF. The CDR3 DNA reads TGTGCCAGCAGTTTACTGGGACAACGCACCGGGGAGCTGTTTTTT.

The chain joins TRBV18 to TRBJ1-4, with TRBD1 matching over 11 bases. Trimming took 3 bases from V and 6 from J; bases not matched to a gene: 0. The germline V gene encodes CDR1 KGHSH and CDR2 LQKENI. This CDR3 region has 14 residues. The CDR3: CASSPGQGDEKLFF. The CDR3 DNA sequence: TGTGCCAGCTCACCGGGACAGGGGGATGAAAAACTGTTTTTT.

This clone was seen a few times. This chain uses TRBV28 with TRBJ1-1, with 7 bases identical to TRBD1. This CDR3 comprises 14 residues. CDR1 is MDHEN and CDR2 is SYDVKM in the germline V gene. Trimming removed 6 bases from V and 5 bases from J; junction bases left unmatched: 9. The CDR3 nucleotides are TGTGCCAGCAGCTTTGACAGGGTGGAAACTGAAGCTTTCTTT. Translated, it gives CASSFDRVETEAFF. Supplemented by reference TRBV28 and TRBJ1-1, the full variable domain reads DVKVTQSSRYLVKRTGEKVFLECVQDMDHENMFWYRQDPGLGLRLIYFSYDVKMKEKGDIPEGYSVSREKKERFSLILESASTNQTSMYLCASSFDRVETEAFFGQGTRLTVV.

This clone showed up just a few times. CDR3 nucleotide sequence: TGTGCCAGCAGCAGCTCGGGACAGTACACTGAAGCTTTCTTT. This encodes CASSSSGQYTEAFF. V and J are TRBV27 and TRBJ1-1; TRBD1 matches 7 bases. Trimming cost V 6 bases and J 3 bases; bases outside gene matches: 7. This CDR3 has 14 residues. Germline lookup yields CDR1 MNHEY and CDR2 SMNVEV (reference sequence).

The rearrangement uses TRBV5-5 and TRBJ1-5; TRBD1 might be the D (6 bases). The germline CDR1 and CDR2 sequences are SGHKS and YYEKEE (reference sequence). CDR3 length: 16 amino acids. V lost 2 bases to trimming and J lost 5 bases, with 17 bases between them. In nucleotides, the CDR3 is TGTGCCAGCAGCTTAGATCTTACAGGGTTGGATCAGCCCCAGCATTTT. Protein: CASSLDLTGLDQPQHF. Supplemented by reference TRBV5-5 and TRBJ1-5, the full variable domain reads DAGVTQSPTHLIKTRGQQVTLRCSPISGHKSVSWYQQVLGQGPQFIFQYYEKEERGRGNFPDRFSARQFPNYSSELNVNALLLGDSALYLCASSLDLTGLDQPQHFGDGTRLSIL.

The CDR3 nucleotides read TGTGCCAGCAGCATTCTAACCGGCGGGAGGGCTCAGGAGCAGTACTTC. This translates into CASSILTGGRAQEQYF. The V call is TRBV7-9, the J call TRBJ2-7; TRBD2 aligns across 9 bases. The germline CDR1 and CDR2 sequences are SEHNR and FQNEAQ (reference sequence). This CDR3 comprises 16 residues. V lost 5 bases to trimming and J lost 7 bases; unmatched junction nucleotides: 15.

The J gene is TRBJ1-5, the V gene TRBV27; no firm D call. The V end was cut by 1 base, the J end by 7 bases, with 5 bases between. Germline lookup yields CDR1 MNHEY and CDR2 SMNVEV (reference sequence). The CDR3 totals 12 residues. CDR3 nucleotide sequence: TGTGCCAGCAGTTTATTAGGGCAGCCCCAGCATTTT. It codes for CASSLLGQPQHF.

The rearrangement joins TRBV27 to TRBJ2-3; D call uncertain. The germline CDR1 and CDR2 sequences are MNHEY and SMNVEV (reference sequence). The V end was cut by 2 bases, the J end by 2 bases, with 5 bases between. The CDR3 consists of 13 residues. As DNA, the CDR3 is TGTGCCAGCAGTTTAATCCCCACAGATACGCAGTATTTT. Protein sequence: CASSLIPTDTQYF.

The rearrangement uses TRBV4-3 and TRBJ1-1, with a possible D match to TRBD1 (6 bases). CDR3 length equals 15 residues. From germline, CDR1 is LGHNA and CDR2 YSLEER. V was cut by 3 bases and J by 3 bases, with 14 bases left in between. For the CDR3, the DNA is TGCGCCAGCAGCCACCAGGGGTCGGGTGACACTGAAGCTTTCTTT. Amino acid sequence: CASSHQGSGDTEAFF.

This clone was observed once. The chain uses TRBV7-2 and TRBJ2-5; possible D gene TRBD1, 6 bases. Germline lookup yields CDR1 SGHTA and CDR2 FQGNSA. Trimming left V 5 bases short and J 11 bases short, with 21 bases between. The CDR3 runs to 14 residues. In nucleotides, the CDR3 is TGTGCCAGCAGCCAAGTAACAGGGAAATGGGAGCAGTACTTC. Its protein product is CASSQVTGKWEQYF.

The chain has TRBV5-1 and TRBJ1-2; 7 positions match TRBD1. Germline CDR1 reads SGHRS; CDR2 reads YFSETQ. Trimming removed 0 bases from V and 5 bases from J; junction bases left unmatched: 19. The CDR3 consists of 19 residues. Here the CDR3 reads CASSLAVRDSLSLGYGYTF. The CDR3 DNA reads as TGCGCCAGCAGCTTGGCGGTTCGGGACAGTTTATCCCTGGGATATGGCTACACCTTC.

The rearrangement links TRBV7-2 to TRBJ2-3, with 14 bases identical to TRBD2. Germline lookup yields CDR1 SGHTA and CDR2 FQGNSA. The V segment lost 4 bases and the J segment 2 bases; nucleotides outside the gene matches: 8. The CDR3 is 18 residues long. CDR3 DNA: TGTGCCAGCAGCTCCCCGACTAGCGGGGGGGCCATCACAGATACGCAGTATTTT. It is translated as CASSSPTSGGAITDTQYF.

This clone was counted between two and nine times. The genes are TRBV7-2 and TRBJ2-1; 7 nucleotides match TRBD2. Germline loops: CDR1 SGHTA, CDR2 FQGNSA. The CDR3 spans 12 residues. Losses at the gene ends were 7 bases for V and 7 bases for J; bases not matched to a gene: 4. This chain's CDR3 is CASTLSGNEQFF. The CDR3 nucleotides read TGTGCCAGCACCCTTAGCGGGAATGAGCAGTTCTTC.